These 16 T cell receptor beta chains were sequenced from one sample in a study of blood T cell repertoires in COVID-19. Libraries were prepared by immunoSEQ multiplex PCR; TCRdb keeps only in-frame clonotypes and omits some of them. The table records roughly 300,000 clones, about 90% of them present only once. The sequencing sample was made of PBMCs or T cells enriched from blood (not recorded which). The receptors derive from a woman between 25 and 40 years old who had recovered from COVID-19.

The chain is built from TRBV6-4 and TRBJ2-3, with TRBD1 matching 9 bases. V gave up 5 bases and J gave up 1 base; unmatched junction bases: 1. The CDR3 runs to 14 residues. CDR1 is MRHNA, CDR2 SNTAGT, per germline. The CDR3 bases are TGTGCCAGCAGTCGACAGGGGGGCACAGATACGCAGTATTTT. This sequence encodes CASSRQGGTDTQYF.

The J gene is TRBJ1-5, the V gene TRBV7-2; unclear D gene. Germline assignment: CDR1 SGHTA and CDR2 FQGNSA. The CDR3 totals 17 residues. Trimming removed 3 bases at V and 0 bases at J, with 15 bases between. Here the CDR3 reads CASSLRATLFSNQPQHF. The CDR3 DNA is TGTGCCAGCAGCTTGAGGGCTACATTATTTAGCAATCAGCCCCAGCATTTT.

The chain uses TRBV11-2 and TRBJ1-4; the D gene is possibly TRBD1 (6 bases). CDR3 length equals 15 residues. Per germline, CDR1 SGHAT and CDR2 FQNNGV. The V end lost 1 base, the J end lost 7 bases, and 13 bases lay between the germline ends. The CDR3 sequence: CASSLVGGASEKLFF. The DNA of the CDR3 is TGTGCCAGCAGCTTAGTGGGGGGGGCGAGTGAAAAACTGTTTTTT.

The chain is built from TRBV19 and TRBJ1-4; 8 nucleotides agree with TRBD1. Trimming cost V 8 bases and J 7 bases; bases outside gene matches: 9. The germline V gene has CDR1 LNHDA and CDR2 SQIVND (reference sequence). The CDR3 is made up of 14 amino acids. For the CDR3, the DNA is TGTGCCAGTCGAGGACAGGGAGCGGCTGAAAAACTGTTTTTT. It specifies CASRGQGAAEKLFF.

The chain is built from TRBV10-3 and TRBJ1-6; 7 bases agree with TRBD1. There are 14 residues in the CDR3. The J segment lost 7 bases and the V segment lost 5 bases, leaving 5 bases of the junction unmatched. Germline CDR1 ENHRY, CDR2 SYGVKD. CDR3 sequence (DNA): TGTGCCATCAGTATACAGGGGTGGAATTCACCCCTCCACTTT. Encoded protein: CAISIQGWNSPLHF.

This chain connects TRBV3-1 (or the pseudogene TRBV3-2) to TRBJ2-2; TRBD1 matches 7 bases. V shed 1 base, J shed 3 bases, and the junction held 5 bases outside the gene matches. The length of the CDR3 is 16 residues. Germline V gives CDR1 LGHDT, CDR2 YNNKEL (reference sequence). The CDR3 protein is CASSQGRTGYTGELFF. CDR3 DNA sequence: TGTGCCAGCAGCCAAGGTCGGACAGGCTACACCGGGGAGCTGTTTTTT.

V gene TRBV18 combines with J gene TRBJ2-3, with 10 bases lining up with TRBD1. This CDR3 contains 17 residues. The junction had 9 bases not matched to a gene; V was cut back by 6 bases and J by 0 bases. Germline CDR1 is KGHSH and CDR2 is LQKENI. The CDR3 sequence is CASSPYPGQGSTDTQYF. The CDR3 region has the DNA TGTGCCAGCTCTCCATATCCGGGACAGGGGAGCACAGATACGCAGTATTTT.

This clone was counted a single time. The rearrangement joins TRBV27 to TRBJ2-7, with 10 bases matching TRBD2. The germline gives CDR1 MNHEY, CDR2 SMNVEV (reference sequence). J gave up 0 bases and V 3 bases, and 5 bases lay outside the gene matches. CDR3 length: 16 residues. The CDR3 sequence: CASSFGSGGSSYEQYF. CDR3 in DNA: TGTGCCAGCAGTTTCGGTAGCGGGGGGTCCTCCTACGAGCAGTACTTC.

The chain employs TRBV28 and TRBJ2-7; TRBD2 might be the D (6 bases). V was pared by 3 bases and J by 4 bases, with 16 bases between. The CDR3 has 15 residues. CDR1 MDHEN and CDR2 SYDVKM come from the germline V gene. The CDR3 reads CASSLSSGYVYEQYF. CDR3 bases: TGTGCCAGCAGTTTGTCCAGCGGGTATGTATACGAGCAGTACTTC.

The chain uses TRBV23-1 and TRBJ1-4; 8 nucleotides align to TRBD1. TRBV23-1 is filed as an ORF, its function uncertain. J lost 5 bases, V lost 3 bases, and 11 bases had no gene match. The CDR3 consists of 17 residues. The CDR3 DNA reads as TGCGCCAGCAGTCACCACGGACAGGGATGGGGAAATGAAAAACTGTTTTTT. This gives the protein CASSHHGQGWGNEKLFF.

The chain is built from TRBV5-1 and TRBJ1-3, with TRBD1 as a possible D gene (6 bases). CDR1 and CDR2 (germline): SGHRS, YFSETQ. V was pared by 0 bases and J by 0 bases, with 10 bases between. The CDR3 totals 16 residues. The CDR3 loop reads CASSLEQGSSGNTIYF. The CDR3 nucleotides read TGCGCCAGCAGCTTGGAACAGGGAAGCTCTGGAAACACCATATATTTT.

The V gene is TRBV11-1, the J gene TRBJ2-1; D is perhaps TRBD1 (6 bases). Germline V gene sequence: CDR1 SGHAT, CDR2 FQDESV (reference sequence). This CDR3 has 15 residues. With 1 base removed from V and 7 bases from J, the gap between germline ends came to 14 bases. The CDR3 nucleotides read TGTGCCAGCAGCTTAGGCAGGGGTTTTTTTAATGAGCAGTTCTTC. Encoded protein: CASSLGRGFFNEQFF.

The chain uses TRBV4-2 and TRBJ1-4; D is uncertain. Germline CDR1 is LGHNA and CDR2 is YNFKEQ. The V end lost 0 bases, the J end lost 0 bases, and 14 bases lay between the germline ends. The CDR3 loop spans 18 amino acids. The CDR3 here is CASSQDGPSAPTNEKLFF. In nucleotides, the CDR3 is TGTGCCAGCAGCCAAGATGGTCCGAGTGCACCAACTAATGAAAAACTGTTTTTT.

This clone was seen just once. This rearrangement joins TRBV6-5 to TRBJ1-1, with TRBD1 matching over 7 bases. Losses at the gene ends were 2 bases for V and 0 bases for J; bases not matched to a gene: 3. The CDR3 sequence is 15 residues long. CDR1 and CDR2 from the germline V gene are MNHEY and SVGAGI. This CDR3 reads CASSYDRAMNTEAFF. The CDR3 region has the DNA TGTGCCAGCAGTTACGACAGGGCCATGAACACTGAAGCTTTCTTT.

This chain uses TRBV18 with TRBJ2-3, with 7 bases that match TRBD1. The CDR3 is 14 residues long. V dropped 5 bases and J dropped 6; count of bases not matched to a gene: 8. CDR1 and CDR2 from the germline V gene are KGHSH and LQKENI. In nucleotides, the CDR3 is TGTGCCAGCTCAAGAGGGACAGTCAGGGATACGCAGTATTTT. This gives the protein CASSRGTVRDTQYF.

This clone was observed a single time. The rearrangement joins TRBV10-1 to TRBJ2-5, with D possibly being TRBD2 (6 bases). Germline CDR1 WNHNN, CDR2 SYGVQD (reference sequence). V was shortened by 4 bases and J by 2 bases, with 17 bases between the two germline ends. The CDR3 contains 16 residues. The CDR3 DNA is TGCGCCAGCAGTGCCCCCCCACGGGAGAGTCAAGAGACCCAGTACTTC. Translating it yields CASSAPPRESQETQYF.